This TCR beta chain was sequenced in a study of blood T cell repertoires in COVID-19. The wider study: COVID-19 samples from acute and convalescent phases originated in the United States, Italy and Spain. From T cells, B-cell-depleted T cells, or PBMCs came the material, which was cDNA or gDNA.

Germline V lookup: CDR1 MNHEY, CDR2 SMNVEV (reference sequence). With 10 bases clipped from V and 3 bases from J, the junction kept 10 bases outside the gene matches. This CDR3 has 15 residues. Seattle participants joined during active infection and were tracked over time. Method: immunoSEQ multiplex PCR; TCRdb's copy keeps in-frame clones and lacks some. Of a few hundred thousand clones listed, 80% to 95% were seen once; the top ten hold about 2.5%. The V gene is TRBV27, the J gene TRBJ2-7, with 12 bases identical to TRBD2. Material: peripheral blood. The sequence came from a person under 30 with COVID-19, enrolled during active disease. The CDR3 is CATRTSGNPGYEQYF. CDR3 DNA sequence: TGTGCCACCCGGACTAGCGGGAACCCAGGCTACGAGCAGTACTTC.